A single sample is the source of the 18 T cell receptor beta chains below, sequenced in a study of cytomegalovirus exposure and HLA in healthy donors (dated by TCRdb to the late 2010s). Library creation used the immunoSEQ multiplex PCR assay. A mixture of 60 forward primers for TCR Vbeta segments and 13 reverse primers for TCR Jbeta segments was used in the multiplex PCR. TCRdb carries this immuneACCESS record with in-frame sequences only. Its versions omit some clonotypes, under half of them owing to an unresolved V gene in the studies checked, with the rest unexplained. This sample has about 210,000 clones in its table, and 70% to 80% of those were observed once. Nearly 0.4% of the sample is in the top ten clones. Sequenced: PBMCs. These receptors were collected from a male donor in good health and CMV-seropositive.

Here the CDR3 DNA reads TGCGCCAGCAGCTTGGCCTCAGGGGCGGTCGGTAATTCACCCCTCCACTTT. Its protein product is CASSLASGAVGNSPLHF. The rearrangement uses TRBV5-1 and TRBJ1-6, with D maybe TRBD1 (6 bases). The V end was cut by 0 bases, the J end by 6 bases, with 16 bases between. The CDR3 has 17 amino acids. The germline V gene encodes CDR1 SGHRS and CDR2 YFSETQ.

This clone appeared once. The sample holds other DNA sequences that translate to the same CDR3. This chain connects TRBV9 to TRBJ2-3; D not resolved. The CDR3 has 13 residues. Trimming left V 3 bases short and J 0 bases short, with 5 bases between. Germline CDR1 SGDLS, CDR2 YYNGEE. The CDR3: CASSGTSTDTQYF. The CDR3 region has the DNA TGTGCCAGCAGCGGAACAAGCACAGATACGCAGTATTTT. Supplemented by reference TRBV9 and TRBJ2-3, the full variable domain reads DSGVTQTPKHLITATGQRVTLRCSPRSGDLSVYWYQQSLDQGLQFLIQYYNGEERAKGNILERFSAQQFPDLHSELNLSSLELGDSALYFCASSGTSTDTQYFGPGTRLTVL.

The chain combines TRBV28 with TRBJ1-1; no clear D gene. Germline V gene lookup returns CDR1 MDHEN and CDR2 SYDVKM. The CDR3 consists of 14 residues. V lost 7 bases and J lost 5, with 17 bases in between. The CDR3 reads CASTMLGGGTEAFF. Written as DNA, the CDR3 is TGTGCCAGCACCATGTTGGGCGGCGGGACTGAAGCTTTCTTT.

The chain has TRBV6-1 and TRBJ1-5; tentatively, D is TRBD1 (5 bases). Trimming pared 3 bases from V and 0 bases from J, leaving 9 bases between. Germline CDR1 MNHNS, CDR2 SASEGT. This CDR3 is 15 amino acids long. Here the CDR3 DNA reads TGTGCCAGCAGTGAGGGGGGGTTTAGCAATCAGCCCCAGCATTTT. This gives the protein CASSEGGFSNQPQHF.

The chain is built from TRBV13 and TRBJ2-5, with 7 positions matching TRBD1. V was clipped by 4 bases and J by 3 bases; unmatched bases: 8. The CDR3 has 15 amino acids. Germline V CDR1 and CDR2: PRHDT, FYEKMQ (reference sequence). The CDR3 spells CASSSVGQTKETQYF. The CDR3 coding sequence is TGTGCCAGCAGCTCTGTGGGACAGACTAAAGAGACCCAGTACTTC.

The rearrangement links TRBV19 to TRBJ1-1, with D perhaps TRBD1 (6 bases). Germline values: CDR1 LNHDA, CDR2 SQIVND (reference sequence). Trimming removed 7 bases from V and 5 bases from J, with 8 bases in between. The CDR3 consists of 11 residues. Here the CDR3 reads CASIQGTEAFF. The CDR3, as DNA: TGTGCCAGTATTCAGGGGACTGAAGCTTTCTTT. Based on the CDR3 plus reference TRBV19 and TRBJ1-1, the full variable domain is DGGITQSPKYLFRKEGQNVTLSCEQNLNHDAMYWYRQDPGQGLRLIYYSQIVNDFQKGDIAEGYSVSREKKESFPLTVTSAQKNPTAFYLCASIQGTEAFFGQGTRLTVV.

This chain links TRBV29-1 with TRBJ2-1; 15 positions agree with TRBD2. This CDR3 contains 17 residues. Germline V CDR1 and CDR2: SQVTM, ANQGSEA. J gave up 6 bases and V 8 bases, and 14 bases lay outside the gene matches. The CDR3 nucleotides are TGCAGCATTATGTGGGGACTAGCGGGGGGCCACTCCAATGAGCAGTTCTTC. This translates into CSIMWGLAGGHSNEQFF.

The V call is TRBV7-3, the J call TRBJ1-2; 9 nucleotides match TRBD1. The trim removed 2 bases at V and 3 bases at J, leaving 16 bases unmatched. Germline V CDR1 and CDR2: SGHTA, FQGTGA. CDR3 size: 19 residues. CDR3 sequence reads: CASSLGGSGQGLRDYGYTF. As DNA, the CDR3 is TGTGCCAGCAGCTTAGGGGGATCGGGACAGGGCCTCCGGGACTATGGCTACACCTTC.

The rearrangement uses TRBV5-1 and TRBJ2-5; weak D call: TRBD1 (5 bases). Germline-derived CDR1 and CDR2 are SGHRS and YFSETQ. This CDR3 spans 16 amino acids. Trimming left V 6 bases short and J 5 bases short, with 23 bases between. The CDR3 bases are TGCGCCAGCAAAGCCCGAACGGGTGACAGATCTGAGACCCAGTACTTC. Protein sequence: CASKARTGDRSETQYF.

The rearrangement joins TRBV12-5 to TRBJ2-3, with TRBD1 matching 7 bases. V gave up 10 bases and J gave up 3 bases; unmatched junction bases: 10. The germline V gene encodes CDR1 LGHNT and CDR2 FRNRAP. This CDR3 is built from 14 residues. The CDR3 sequence is CATSPGQTTDTQYF. DNA for the CDR3: TGTGCTACCAGTCCGGGACAGACAACAGATACGCAGTATTTT.

The rearrangement joins TRBV5-4 to TRBJ2-7; 8 bases are shared with TRBD1. After removal of 4 bases from V and 7 bases from J, the junction contained 13 bases not matched to a gene. Germline V CDR1 and CDR2: SGHNT, YYREEE (reference sequence). The CDR3 is 15 amino acids. CDR3 sequence: CASSPTTGVPWEQYF. The CDR3 DNA reads as TGTGCCAGCAGCCCTACGACAGGGGTCCCTTGGGAGCAGTACTTC.

The chain joins TRBV28 to TRBJ2-2; 10 positions match TRBD2. The ends lost 2 bases at V and 5 bases at J; junction bases unmatched: 8. CDR1 is MDHEN, CDR2 SYDVKM, per germline. The CDR3 spans 17 residues. For the CDR3, the DNA is TGTGCCAGCAGTTTAGTGGGGCCACTAGCGGGAACCGGGGAGCTGTTTTTT. Its translation is CASSLVGPLAGTGELFF.

The gene calls are TRBV6-1 and TRBJ2-3; D ambiguous. CDR3 length: 12 amino acids. Germline CDR1 MNHNS, CDR2 SASEGT. Trimming pared 7 bases from V and 0 bases from J, leaving 5 bases between. The CDR3 DNA follows: TGTGCCAGCATCACTAGCACAGATACGCAGTATTTT. Its protein is CASITSTDTQYF.

This chain links TRBV6-5 with TRBJ2-5; 7 bases map to TRBD2. Trimming removed 8 bases from V and 2 bases from J; junction bases left unmatched: 2. Germline loops: CDR1 MNHEY, CDR2 SVGAGI. The CDR3 is made up of 12 amino acids. CDR3 sequence reads: CASGRGQETQYF. CDR3 coding DNA: TGTGCCAGCGGGAGGGGTCAAGAGACCCAGTACTTC.

This sequence joins TRBV5-6 and TRBJ1-3; 7 bases match TRBD1. Trimming removed 1 base from V and 4 bases from J; junction bases left unmatched: 5. The CDR3 contains 15 residues. Per the germline V gene, CDR1 is SGHDT and CDR2 is YYEEEE. CDR3: CASSLYDREGNTIYF. For the CDR3, the DNA is TGTGCCAGCAGCTTGTACGACAGGGAAGGAAACACCATATATTTT.

The genes are TRBV19 and TRBJ2-5, with TRBD1 as a possible D gene (6 bases). Germline CDR1 is LNHDA and CDR2 is SQIVND (reference sequence). Trimming stripped 3 bases from V and 5 bases from J, with 13 bases between. The CDR3 has 14 residues. In DNA form, the CDR3 reads TGTGCCAGTAGTATGCGGGCACAGGGCGAGACCCAGTACTTC. This sequence encodes CASSMRAQGETQYF.

Notes on this clone: The sample holds other DNA sequences that translate to the same CDR3. The rearrangement links TRBV18 to TRBJ1-5; D might be TRBD1 (6 bases). Germline values: CDR1 KGHSH, CDR2 LQKENI. The V and J ends lost 6 bases and 0 bases respectively, with 12 bases between them. The CDR3 totals 15 residues. DNA of the CDR3: TGTGCCAGCTCGCTCCAGGGACATAGCAATCAGCCCCAGCATTTT. Its translation is CASSLQGHSNQPQHF.

The chain joins TRBV18 to TRBJ1-5; D is ambiguous. The CDR3 covers 14 residues. The V gene lost 2 bases and the J gene lost 0 bases, with 5 bases spanning the gap. The germline V gene encodes CDR1 KGHSH and CDR2 LQKENI. CDR3 in amino acids: CASSPADSNQPQHF. CDR3 sequence (DNA): TGTGCCAGCTCACCAGCAGATAGCAATCAGCCCCAGCATTTT.